This TCR beta chain was documented in a study of CD8 T cells in ankylosing spondylitis. Study observations and caveats: Made up of eight highly homologous variants, a TCR beta motif appeared characteristic of ankylosing spondylitis blood. There was reportedly significant enrichment of clones that were disease-linked in matched ankylosing spondylitis synovial fluid. Disease-linked clones were CD8+ and relatively rare in peripheral blood. Past research had described some motif variants in reactive arthritis synovial fluid and blood.

Trimming removed 0 bases at V and 3 bases at J, with 9 bases between. This CDR3 contains 15 residues. Looked up from germline, CDR1 is SGHAT and CDR2 is FQNNGV. Libraries for TCR beta were made by quantitative 5'-RACE with molecular barcodes. TCRdb passed the 5' RACE reads through MiXCR, listing each CDR3 protein once. The data hold a few hundred thousand distinct CDR3 sequences, with roughly an eighth observed a single time. Details on this clonotype: Its antigen is undetermined.

This TCR was recovered from a male donor with ankylosing spondylitis. What was sequenced was blood, either unsorted or a sorted T cell fraction (not recorded which). This chain links TRBV11-2 with TRBJ2-1; D is perhaps TRBD1 (6 bases). The CDR3 here is CASSLEGQNYNEQFF. The CDR3, as DNA: TGTGCCAGCAGCTTAGAGGGACAAAACTACAATGAGCAGTTCTTC.